This entry lists 29 T cell receptor beta chains sequenced from one sample in a study of shared clonotypes between healthy human individuals. TCRdb's table, derived via immunoSEQ multiplex PCR, lists solely in-frame clones and lacks some. In the table there are roughly 500,000 clones, roughly 78% of which are singletons. Sample: PBMCs. The receptors were sampled from a middle-aged woman in good health. Some clones in this sample may be carry-over from other donors' samples.

This chain connects TRBV30 to TRBJ1-3; TRBD1 matches 8 bases. CDR3 size: 15 residues. Trimming at V came to 3 bases and at J to 4 bases, leaving 8 bases not matched to a gene. Germline loops: CDR1 GTSNPN, CDR2 SVGIG (reference sequence). The CDR3 reads CAWSLGTGPGNTIYF. The CDR3 DNA follows: TGTGCCTGGAGCCTAGGGACAGGACCGGGAAACACCATATATTTT.

The chain employs TRBV4-1 and TRBJ2-7, with 11 bases identical to TRBD2. Unmatched junction bases numbered 2, after V lost 1 base and J lost 3 bases. The CDR3 is 15 residues long. Germline-derived CDR1 and CDR2 are MGHRA and YSYEKL. CDR3 nucleotide sequence: TGCGCCAGCAGCCAAGGACTAGCGGGGCTCTACGAGCAGTACTTC. It yields the protein CASSQGLAGLYEQYF.

CDR3 in DNA: TGCAGCGTCCGAGGGACAGTTTATTACGAGCAGTACTTC. It translates to CSVRGTVYYEQYF. The chain recombines TRBV29-1 with TRBJ2-7; 7 nucleotides match TRBD1. This CDR3 comprises 13 residues. Germline CDR1 SQVTM, CDR2 ANQGSEA. V shed 6 bases and J 4 bases; nucleotides not matched to a gene: 9.

The V and J genes are TRBV5-4 and TRBJ2-1, with 10 bases that match TRBD1. CDR1 SGHNT and CDR2 YYREEE come from the germline V gene (reference sequence). The V gene end was trimmed by 3 bases and the J gene end by 2 bases; junction bases not matched to a gene: 2. The CDR3 spans 15 residues. CDR3: CASSWDRGTYNEQFF. The CDR3, as DNA: TGTGCCAGCAGCTGGGACAGGGGAACCTACAATGAGCAGTTCTTC.

The chain has TRBV6-6 and TRBJ2-7; TRBD2 might be the D (5 bases). The CDR3 length is 14 residues. CDR1 is MNHNY, CDR2 SVGAGI, per germline (reference sequence). V gave up 5 bases and J gave up 2 bases, with 13 bases separating them. The DNA for the CDR3 is TGTGCCAGCAGTCTATCAGACGGGACCTACGAGCAGTACTTC. Translated, it gives CASSLSDGTYEQYF.

The chain couples TRBV11-2 to TRBJ2-5; D is ambiguous. Germline V gene data show CDR1 as SGHAT and CDR2 as FQNNGV. The CDR3 length is 15 residues. Deletions cut 5 bases from V and 5 bases from J, with 18 bases between. The CDR3 bases are TGTGCCAGCAGCCGGTCGACGCCAGATTTGGAGACCCAGTACTTC. Encoded protein: CASSRSTPDLETQYF.

This clone appeared a few times. J is TRBJ1-4 and V is TRBV25-1; 9 positions agree with TRBD1. Germline V gene sequence: CDR1 MGHDK, CDR2 SYGVNS. Trimming took 6 bases from V and 8 from J; bases not matched to a gene: 7. This CDR3 contains 14 residues. CDR3 in amino acids: CASRGDRGREKLFF. DNA of the CDR3: TGTGCCAGCAGGGGTGACAGGGGGAGGGAAAAACTGTTTTTT.

The chain carries TRBV5-1 and TRBJ2-5; 10 nucleotides line up with TRBD1. The DNA end is a closer match to TRBJ2-7, so the J assignment may be wrong. CDR1 and CDR2 from the germline V gene are SGHRS and YFSETQ. The CDR3 totals 15 residues. The CDR3: CASSFSTGGLYEQYF. In nucleotides, the CDR3 is TGCGCCAGCAGCTTCTCGACAGGGGGCCTATACGAGCAGTACTTC.

The rearrangement links TRBV15 to TRBJ1-5; D unclear. V was clipped by 1 base and J by 4 bases, with 11 bases between them. This CDR3 spans 15 amino acids. Per the germline V gene, CDR1 is LNHNV and CDR2 is YYDKDF (reference sequence). CDR3 residues: CATSRAGLFNQPQHF. Here the CDR3 DNA reads TGTGCCACCAGCAGAGCGGGCCTGTTTAATCAGCCCCAGCATTTT.

As to this clone: The same CDR3 arises from other DNA sequences in this sample as well. The chain joins TRBV7-2 to TRBJ2-5; D is possibly TRBD1 (6 bases). From germline, CDR1 is SGHTA and CDR2 FQGNSA. The CDR3 contains 13 residues. Trimming left V 3 bases short and J 1 base short, with 6 bases between. CDR3 DNA: TGTGCCAGCAGCTTCAGGGGCCAAGAGACCCAGTACTTC. It yields the protein CASSFRGQETQYF.

The rearrangement links TRBV11-2 to TRBJ2-7, with D maybe TRBD2 (5 bases). In germline, CDR1 is SGHAT, CDR2 FQNNGV. The CDR3 consists of 14 residues. V lost 1 base, J lost 1 base, and 8 bases lay in between. The DNA for the CDR3 is TGTGCCAGCAGCTTAGTTCCGGGGTCCTACGAGCAGTACTTC. Protein product: CASSLVPGSYEQYF.

The table lists this clone with a count of one. The CDR3 protein is CASSLGGGSRSNYGYTF. The CDR3 coding sequence is TGTGCCAGCAGCTTAGGGGGAGGGTCAAGGTCTAACTATGGCTACACCTTC. The chain links TRBV7-2 to TRBJ1-2; D not resolved. From germline, CDR1 is SGHTA and CDR2 FQGNSA. Trimming removed 1 base at V and 0 bases at J, with 15 bases between. This CDR3 region has 17 residues.

The chain recombines TRBV5-8 with TRBJ2-3; D is uncertain. With 0 bases removed from V and 4 bases from J, the gap between germline ends came to 9 bases. The length of the CDR3 is 14 residues. Per the germline V gene, CDR1 is SGHTS and CDR2 is YDEGEE. In DNA form, the CDR3 reads TGTGCCAGCAGCTTGGTGGGCCAGCCAGATACGCAGTATTTT. Its translation is CASSLVGQPDTQYF.

V is TRBV7-6 and J is TRBJ2-7, with 11 bases identical to TRBD2. This CDR3 spans 15 amino acids. V was pared by 5 bases and J by 1 base, with 4 bases of the junction left unmatched. Germline loops: CDR1 SGHVS, CDR2 FNYEAQ. The CDR3 here is CASSPSSGRSYEQYF. Written as DNA, the CDR3 is TGTGCCAGCAGCCCTTCTAGCGGGAGGTCCTACGAGCAGTACTTC.

The J gene is TRBJ1-5, the V gene TRBV28; 10 bases are shared with TRBD1. The CDR3 is 16 amino acids. Losses at the gene ends were 6 bases for V and 2 bases for J; bases not matched to a gene: 7. Germline V gene data show CDR1 as MDHEN and CDR2 as SYDVKM. This CDR3 reads CASSFDRGLGNQPQHF. The CDR3 bases are TGTGCCAGCAGCTTCGACAGGGGGCTCGGCAATCAGCCCCAGCATTTT.

In this sample, this clone turned up a few times. The chain links TRBV5-1 to TRBJ1-1; no firm D call. The CDR3 contains 12 residues. Germline CDR1 and CDR2: SGHRS and YFSETQ. Trimming took off 0 bases at V and 6 bases at J, with 6 bases between the two ends. This CDR3 is CASSLDGAEAFF. CDR3 nucleotides: TGCGCCAGCAGCTTGGACGGGGCTGAAGCTTTCTTT.

CDR3 sequence reads: CASSFTSGTTGELFF. The CDR3, as DNA: TGTGCCAGCAGTTTCACTAGCGGGACCACCGGGGAGCTGTTTTTT. The chain carries TRBV28 and TRBJ2-2; 10 bases are a match to TRBD2. Per germline, CDR1 MDHEN and CDR2 SYDVKM. The V segment lost 3 bases and the J segment 4 bases; nucleotides outside the gene matches: 2. This CDR3 is 15 amino acids long.

There are a few counts of this clone. The chain uses TRBV28 and TRBJ2-1; a weak D match, TRBD1 (6 bases). V lost 3 bases to trimming and J lost 2 bases, with 11 bases between them. From germline, CDR1 is MDHEN and CDR2 SYDVKM. CDR3 length: 15 amino acids. The CDR3 nucleotides read TGTGCCAGCAGTTTCTACAGGGACGCCTACAATGAGCAGTTCTTC. As protein: CASSFYRDAYNEQFF.

The chain joins TRBV15 to TRBJ2-7; 12 bases align to TRBD2. CDR3 length equals 15 residues. The V and J ends lost 3 bases and 7 bases, in that order; junction bases with no gene match: 7. Germline V lookup: CDR1 LNHNV, CDR2 YYDKDF (reference sequence). CDR3 in amino acids: CATSSTSGRRGEQYF. CDR3 coding DNA: TGTGCCACCAGCAGCACTAGCGGGAGGAGAGGGGAGCAGTACTTC.

V and J are TRBV9 and TRBJ2-3; 7 nucleotides match TRBD2. The CDR3 loop spans 15 amino acids. The V gene end was trimmed by 4 bases and the J gene end by 6 bases; junction bases not matched to a gene: 11. Germline V gene data show CDR1 as SGDLS and CDR2 as YYNGEE. CDR3 loop: CASSLNGRELDTQYF. CDR3 nucleotides: TGTGCCAGCAGCTTAAATGGGCGGGAGTTGGATACGCAGTATTTT.

Points on this clone: Additional DNA sequences in this sample encode the identical CDR3. The chain is built from TRBV7-3 and TRBJ2-7; TRBD2 might be the D (6 bases). CDR1 is SGHTA, CDR2 FQGTGA, per germline. The CDR3 spans 13 residues. V lost 5 bases to trimming and J lost 7 bases, with 15 bases between them. The CDR3 region is CASSIRPAGEQYF. The CDR3 DNA reads as TGTGCCAGCAGCATACGACCGGCGGGGGAGCAGTACTTC.

The chain links TRBV10-3 to TRBJ2-7; D is unresolved. The CDR3 has 12 amino acids. Trimming took 0 bases from V and 4 from J, leaving 4 bases between them. CDR1 is ENHRY and CDR2 is SYGVKD in the germline V gene. The CDR3 nucleotides are TGTGCCATCAGTGAGTCGATTTACGAGCAGTACTTC. It encodes CAISESIYEQYF.

The chain joins TRBV7-2 to TRBJ1-3; D remains ambiguous. The ends were cut back, 6 bases at V and 0 bases at J, with 15 bases in the middle. The CDR3 extends over 16 amino acids. Germline V lookup: CDR1 SGHTA, CDR2 FQGNSA. The CDR3 region has the DNA TGTGCCAGCAGTCCCTGGTCGGTCATCTCTGGAAACACCATATATTTT. Translated: CASSPWSVISGNTIYF.

This chain's CDR3 is CASSKQGLQPQHF. CDR3 coding DNA: TGTGCCAGCAGTAAACAGGGGCTTCAGCCCCAGCATTTT. This chain joins TRBV5-6 and TRBJ1-5, with 7 bases aligning to TRBD1. The V segment lost 5 bases and the J segment 6 bases; nucleotides outside the gene matches: 5. CDR1 is SGHDT, CDR2 YYEEEE, per germline. The CDR3 runs 13 residues.

The chain has TRBV5-6 and TRBJ2-2; D ambiguous. This CDR3 region has 14 residues. The germline V gene has CDR1 SGHDT and CDR2 YYEEEE. Trimming shortened V by 4 bases and J by 3 bases, and 10 bases separated the two germline ends. Here the CDR3 reads CASSRNKYTGELFF. The CDR3 nucleotides read TGTGCCAGCAGCCGGAATAAGTACACCGGGGAGCTGTTTTTT.

The V and J genes are TRBV2 and TRBJ1-2; D gene unclear. Trimming shortened V by 8 bases and J by 2 bases, and 15 bases separated the two germline ends. This CDR3 spans 14 amino acids. Germline CDR1 and CDR2: SNHLY and FYNNEI. The CDR3 region is CASGGSLGNYGYTF. CDR3 sequence (DNA): TGTGCCAGCGGAGGGTCTCTGGGCAACTATGGCTACACCTTC.

This chain links TRBV11-2 with TRBJ2-1; TRBD2 agrees at 10 bases. The CDR3 runs to 16 residues. Unmatched junction bases numbered 4, after V lost 2 bases and J lost 3 bases. Germline CDR1 and CDR2: SGHAT and FQNNGV. As DNA, the CDR3 is TGTGCCAGCAGCTTAACCGCTAGCGGGAGCTACAATGAGCAGTTCTTC. As protein: CASSLTASGSYNEQFF. Together with reference TRBV11-2 and TRBJ2-1, the CDR3 gives the full variable domain: EAGVAQSPRYKIIEKRQSVAFWCNPISGHATLYWYQQILGQGPKLLIQFQNNGVVDDSQLPKDRFSAERLKGVDSTLKIQPAKLEDSAVYLCASSLTASGSYNEQFFGPGTRLTVL.

V usage is TRBV5-1 and J usage is TRBJ2-3, with TRBD2 matching over 8 bases. This CDR3 has 14 residues. Trimming took 3 bases from V and 3 from J; bases not matched to a gene: 3. Germline lookup yields CDR1 SGHRS and CDR2 YFSETQ. In DNA, the CDR3 is TGCGCCAGCAGCTGGCTAGCGGGTACAGATACGCAGTATTTT. This codes for CASSWLAGTDTQYF.

A note on this clone: With a far larger clone one base away, a read error is the likely cause. The J gene is TRBJ2-7, the V gene TRBV11-2, with no clear D. There are 14 residues in the CDR3. Looked up from germline, CDR1 is SGHAT and CDR2 is FQNNGV. V was cut by 6 bases and J by 7 bases, with 19 bases left in between. CDR3 nucleotides: TGTGCCAGCAGTCACGAACTACGTGGTGAGGAGCAGTACTTC. This gives the protein CASSHELRGEEQYF.